The clone carrying this TCR beta chain has just a few counts. Its antigen remains unidentified. The junction does not match germline at one end; this may be a read error. The sample has other DNA sequences that encode this CDR3 too. The sample comes from a study of OX40 agonist ivuxolimab in advanced cancers. The CDR3 totals 16 residues. Germline lookup yields CDR1 MNHGY and CDR2 SVAAGI. This table comes from immunoSEQ multiplex PCR, and its TCRdb copy is limited to in-frame clones, with some not included. In the table there are about 94,000 clones, around 87% of which are singletons. Overall study results and limits: What antigens the expanded peripheral T cells recognized was never established. Expanded clones belonging to CD8+ T cells outnumbered, on average, those of CD4+.

Exclusion of a patient followed from autoimmune disease history or systemic immunosuppression. V usage is TRBV6-9 and J usage is TRBJ1-6, with TRBD1 matching over 8 bases. The TCR sequence derives from an adult with an advanced solid tumor such as melanoma, head and neck, liver or kidney cancer. The specimen was CD4+ or CD8+ T cells sorted from blood, collected in a trial of the OX40 agonist ivuxolimab. DNA of the CDR3: TGCGCCAGCAGTTATTCCGAGGACAGGGCGAATTCACCCCTCCACTTT. It is translated as CASSYSEDRANSPLHF.